Described below is a single TCR beta chain sequence and its context. Its matching antigen is unknown. These data belong to a study of post-analysis software for immune sequencing data. This CDR3 has 12 amino acids. Germline CDR1 reads LGHNA; CDR2 reads YNFKEQ. The V gene lost 1 base and the J gene lost 5 bases, with 3 bases spanning the gap. TCR beta cDNA libraries included unique molecular identifiers. Input of roughly 0.95 to 11 million T cells yielded around 460,000 cDNA molecules. One entry per CDR3 protein, called by TCRdb with MiXCR from the PCR reads. The table has 350,000 to 500,000 distinct CDR3 sequences, approximately 37% seen once; the top ten hold less than 8%. Study-level points and caveats: The authors found that F measure strongly co-clustered same-batch samples. Controls had lower frequencies than patients of four or five TRBV segments, which included TRBV5-6, TRBV5-1 and TRBV20-1.

The chain has TRBV4-2 and TRBJ1-5; D unclear. The sequence derives from a girl aged 2 to 10 with multiple sclerosis. Sequencing was carried out using blood. This CDR3 is CASSQGDQPQHF. Written as DNA, the CDR3 is TGTGCCAGCAGCCAAGGGGATCAGCCCCAGCATTTT.